The present T cell receptor beta chain was sequenced within a study of Graves' ophthalmopathy and Graves' hyperthyroidism. Study-wide background: A follow-up of 18 months without ophthalmopathy meant that hyperthyroidism was stable. Study observations and caveats: Sensitivity of around 86% and specificity of roughly 80% were achieved when a 13-signature model separated ophthalmopathy from stable hyperthyroidism. The model flagged ophthalmopathy progression at roughly 71% sensitivity and 72% to 75% specificity.

V shed 4 bases and J 6 bases; nucleotides not matched to a gene: 6. CDR3 size: 14 residues. Per the germline V gene, CDR1 is SGHVS and CDR2 is FNYEAQ. On this clonotype itself: No antigen is known for it.

Amplified TCR beta CDR3 regions were obtained using RNA transcripts as template. HTBI primers were employed in first-round RT-PCR, then a second-round multiplex PCR followed. One entry per CDR3 protein, called by TCRdb with MiXCR from the multiplex PCR reads. This sample yields a few hundred thousand distinct CDR3 sequences, of which roughly 40% are seen a single time; 3.5% to 5% belongs to the top ten. Lactation, pregnancy, uncontrolled infections and other autoimmune diseases were all grounds for excluding patients. Sequenced sample: peripheral blood or thyroid tissue (not recorded which). The clonotype comes from an adult man with Graves' hyperthyroidism. The V gene is TRBV7-6, the J gene TRBJ1-2; 9 bases fit TRBD1. The DNA for the CDR3 is TGTGCCAGCAGCTCTGGGACAGGGCAAAATGGCTACACCTTC. This encodes CASSSGTGQNGYTF. Looking up the rest from reference TRBV7-6 and TRBJ1-2 gives the full variable domain: GAGVSQSPRYKVTKRGQDVALRCDPISGHVSLYWYRQALGQGPEFLTYFNYEAQQDKSGLPNDRFSAERPEGSISTLTIQRTEQRDSAMYRCASSSGTGQNGYTFGSGTRLTVV.